These 21 T cell receptor beta chains were sequenced from one sample in a study of T cell repertoires in cytomegalovirus infection. For these receptors, no antigen is known. TCRdb re-analysed the reads in MiXCR, keeping a single row per CDR3 protein. The table has about 830,000 distinct CDR3 sequences, 30% to 35% seen once; the top ten hold under 15%. The sample was cultured CD8+ T cells from PBMCs, taken from culture after CMV antigen stimulation. These receptors all stem from a human donor in good health (CMV status not recorded). Some clones in this sample may be carry-over from other donors' samples.

The chain couples TRBV19 to TRBJ2-5; possibly TRBD1 for D (6 bases). Germline values: CDR1 LNHDA, CDR2 SQIVND (reference sequence). V lost 3 bases, J lost 0 bases, and 8 bases lay in between. This CDR3 has 14 residues. CDR3: CASSMWDNQETQYF. CDR3 coding DNA: TGTGCCAGTAGTATGTGGGACAACCAAGAGACCCAGTACTTC.

This clonotype occurred a few times. The rearrangement uses TRBV6-5 and TRBJ2-2; D is possibly TRBD2 (5 bases). The V gene lost 10 bases and the J gene lost 6 bases, with 18 bases spanning the gap. Looked up from germline, CDR1 is MNHEY and CDR2 is SVGAGI. The CDR3 runs to 14 residues. CDR3 in DNA: TGTGCCACCTCTCATTCGGGAAGATCCGGGGAGCTGTTTTTT. Translating gives CATSHSGRSGELFF.

The rearrangement links TRBV6-5 to TRBJ2-5, with D perhaps matching TRBD2 (7 bases). V shed 0 bases and J shed 7 bases, with 24 bases lying between them. Germline V gives CDR1 MNHEY, CDR2 SVGAGI. The CDR3 runs to 18 residues. The CDR3 region has the DNA TGTGCCAGCAGTTACTCGGCCGGAGGGGGGGGGCCGGCGGGGACCCAGTACTTC. This sequence encodes CASSYSAGGGGPAGTQYF.

This clonotype showed up many times. The chain couples TRBV7-8 to TRBJ1-2; unclear D gene. The CDR3 covers 16 residues. Trimming cost V 1 base and J 3 bases, with 15 bases left between them. Germline loops: CDR1 SGHVS, CDR2 FQNEAQ. CDR3 nucleotides: TGTGCCAGCAGCTTAGGCCGACAACTCCCTGACTATGGCTACACCTTC. Translating it yields CASSLGRQLPDYGYTF.

The chain couples TRBV7-8 to TRBJ1-6; possibly TRBD1 for D (6 bases). Per the germline V gene, CDR1 is SGHVS and CDR2 is FQNEAQ. Trimming left V 6 bases short and J 18 bases short, with 18 bases between. The CDR3 covers 12 residues. CDR3 DNA: TGTGCCAGCAGATCTAACGGGGCAGGGGCCCACTTT. It is translated as CASRSNGAGAHF.

This clonotype was seen a few times. The rearrangement joins TRBV4-1 to TRBJ2-1; no reliable D call. V lost 0 bases, J lost 3 bases, and 9 bases lay in between. The CDR3 is 15 residues long. CDR1 and CDR2 (germline): MGHRA, YSYEKL. The DNA of the CDR3 is TGCGCCAGCAGCCAAGAAAACTCGGTCTACAATGAGCAGTTCTTC. Translated: CASSQENSVYNEQFF.

The chain couples TRBV6-2 or TRBV6-3 to TRBJ2-5; no clear D. V lost 6 bases, J lost 7 bases, and 18 bases lay in between. The CDR3 has 14 residues. CDR1 and CDR2 (germline): MNHEY, SVGEGT. Here the CDR3 reads CASRPKTRWRTQYF. CDR3 DNA: TGTGCCAGCAGACCTAAGACCCGCTGGCGGACCCAGTACTTC.

V gene TRBV23-1 combines with J gene TRBJ2-3, with 10 bases that match TRBD1. TRBV23-1 is an ORF, with its function uncertain. Trimming cost V 1 base and J 4 bases; bases outside gene matches: 5. This CDR3 is 16 amino acids long. CDR3 coding DNA: TGCGCCAGCAGTCAATGGGACAGGGGTACGGCAGATACGCAGTATTTT. It translates to CASSQWDRGTADTQYF.

This clonotype was observed at least ten times. V and J are TRBV12-3 or TRBV12-4 and TRBJ1-3, with D unclear. V was pared by 2 bases and J by 3 bases, with 11 bases between. The CDR3 runs to 15 residues. The CDR3 DNA reads as TGTGCCAGCAGTTTAACAACAGACCTTGGAAACACCATATATTTT. Residues: CASSLTTDLGNTIYF.

The chain joins TRBV27 to TRBJ1-2, with D perhaps matching TRBD1 (6 bases). There are 13 residues in the CDR3. Germline values: CDR1 MNHEY, CDR2 SMNVEV (reference sequence). Trimming shortened V by 7 bases and J by 7 bases, and 16 bases separated the two germline ends. The chain's CDR3 is CASTTGRDGGYTF. The CDR3 bases are TGTGCCAGCACCACAGGGAGGGATGGTGGCTACACCTTC.

The rearrangement joins TRBV20-1 to TRBJ2-3; no reliable D call. Between the trimmed V and J ends, which lost 3 bases and 0 bases, there was a span of 7 bases. This CDR3 has 13 amino acids. Germline V lookup: CDR1 DFQATT, CDR2 SNEGSKA (reference sequence). The CDR3 reads CSASPVSTDTQYF. CDR3 nucleotide sequence: TGCAGTGCTAGCCCAGTTAGCACAGATACGCAGTATTTT.

This clonotype was picked up many times. This rearrangement joins TRBV7-9 to TRBJ2-3, with D unresolved. Per germline, CDR1 SEHNR and CDR2 FQNEAQ (reference sequence). V dropped 10 bases and J dropped 4 bases, with 3 bases sitting between them. This CDR3 contains 9 residues. CDR3 DNA sequence: TGTGCCACCTCAGATACGCAGTATTTT. It is translated as CATSDTQYF.

Here the CDR3 DNA reads TGTGCCAGCAGCGTAGCCGGGAGAACTGAAGCTTTCTTT. Translated, it gives CASSVAGRTEAFF. This chain connects TRBV9 to TRBJ1-1; D ambiguous. There are 13 residues in the CDR3. The ends were cut back, 0 bases at V and 5 bases at J, with 8 bases in the middle. Germline V gene data show CDR1 as SGDLS and CDR2 as YYNGEE.

This clonotype was counted ten times or more. This chain uses TRBV7-6 with TRBJ2-7, with TRBD2 matching 11 bases. The germline V gene encodes CDR1 SGHVS and CDR2 FNYEAQ. CDR3 length equals 16 residues. Trimming at V came to 1 base and at J to 4 bases, leaving 6 bases not matched to a gene. The CDR3 DNA reads as TGTGCCAGCAGCTTAGACACTAGCGGGGGTCGGTACGAGCAGTACTTC. Translating it yields CASSLDTSGGRYEQYF.

The chain combines TRBV19 with TRBJ2-1, with 7 bases identical to TRBD2. V lost 3 bases, J lost 6 bases, and 8 bases stayed unmatched. Germline loops: CDR1 LNHDA, CDR2 SQIVND (reference sequence). The CDR3 is 15 amino acids. The CDR3, as DNA: TGTGCCAGTAGTATTGGACTAGTGTCATCCAATGAGCAGTTCTTC. The encoded protein is CASSIGLVSSNEQFF.

This chain joins TRBV7-2 and TRBJ2-1, with 7 bases lining up with TRBD1. CDR3 length: 13 residues. Unmatched junction bases numbered 5, after V lost 6 bases and J lost 6 bases. CDR1 SGHTA and CDR2 FQGNSA come from the germline V gene. As DNA, the CDR3 is TGTGCCAGCAGACCTGGGACAGCCAATGAGCAGTTCTTC. This codes for CASRPGTANEQFF.

Of note for this clonotype: Compared with germline, one end of the junction differs, possibly owing to a read error. The rearrangement joins TRBV7-3 to TRBJ1-4; D unclear. Germline V CDR1 and CDR2: SGHTA, FQGTGA. CDR3 length equals 16 residues. The CDR3 reads CASSHPQSQSMENLFF. For the CDR3, the DNA is TGTGCCAGCAGCCATCCCCAGTCGCAATCTATGGAAAACCTGTTTTTT.

This clonotype was recorded a few times. This sequence joins TRBV7-9 and TRBJ1-1; TRBD1 matches at 7 bases. The CDR3 is 21 residues long. Germline lookup yields CDR1 SEHNR and CDR2 FQNEAQ (reference sequence). Trimming at V came to 5 bases and at J to 0 bases, leaving 24 bases not matched to a gene. CDR3 in amino acids: CASSPPGGSGGVNPMNTEAFF. CDR3 sequence (DNA): TGTGCCAGCAGCCCTCCAGGGGGGTCAGGGGGGGTAAACCCGATGAACACTGAAGCTTTCTTT.

This clonotype appeared a few times. The gene calls are TRBV6-5 and TRBJ1-1; maybe TRBD1 (6 bases). Germline V gives CDR1 MNHEY, CDR2 SVGAGI. The CDR3 is 15 residues long. The V end lost 0 bases, the J end lost 3 bases, and 11 bases lay between the germline ends. CDR3: CASSYSVRGDTEAFF. The CDR3, as DNA: TGTGCCAGCAGTTACTCGGTCAGGGGAGACACTGAAGCTTTCTTT.

This clonotype occurred many times. The rearrangement links TRBV7-8 to TRBJ1-6; tentatively, D is TRBD1 (5 bases). Trimming removed 8 bases from V and 8 bases from J, with 13 bases in between. The CDR3 is 13 amino acids. Germline-derived CDR1 and CDR2 are SGHVS and FQNEAQ. Here the CDR3 reads CASGLAGHSPLHF. The CDR3 DNA is TGTGCCAGCGGACTGGCAGGGCATTCACCCCTCCACTTT. Looking up the rest from reference TRBV7-8 and TRBJ1-6 gives the full variable domain: GAGVSQSPRYKVAKRGQDVALRCDPISGHVSLFWYQQALGQGPEFLTYFQNEAQLDKSGLPSDRFFAERPEGSVSTLKIQRTQQEDSAVYLCASGLAGHSPLHFGNGTRLTVT.

The chain is built from TRBV7-9 and TRBJ2-5; a weak D match, TRBD2 (5 bases). The ends were cut back, 5 bases at V and 0 bases at J, with 13 bases in the middle. Germline V lookup: CDR1 SEHNR, CDR2 FQNEAQ (reference sequence). The CDR3 totals 15 residues. CDR3 sequence: CASSPVGSYQETQYF. The CDR3 bases are TGTGCCAGCAGCCCAGTTGGGAGCTACCAAGAGACCCAGTACTTC.